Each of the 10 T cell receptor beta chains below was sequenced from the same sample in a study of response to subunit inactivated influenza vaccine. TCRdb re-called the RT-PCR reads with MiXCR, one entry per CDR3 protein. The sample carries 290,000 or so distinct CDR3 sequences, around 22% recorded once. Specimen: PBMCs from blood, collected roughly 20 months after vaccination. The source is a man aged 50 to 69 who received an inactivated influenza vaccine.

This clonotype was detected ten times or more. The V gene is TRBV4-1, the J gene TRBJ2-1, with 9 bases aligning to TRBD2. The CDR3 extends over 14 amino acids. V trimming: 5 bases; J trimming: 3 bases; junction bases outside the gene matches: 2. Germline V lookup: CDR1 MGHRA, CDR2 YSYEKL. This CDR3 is CASSGTSLYNEQFF. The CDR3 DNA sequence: TGCGCCAGCAGCGGGACTAGCCTCTACAATGAGCAGTTCTTC.

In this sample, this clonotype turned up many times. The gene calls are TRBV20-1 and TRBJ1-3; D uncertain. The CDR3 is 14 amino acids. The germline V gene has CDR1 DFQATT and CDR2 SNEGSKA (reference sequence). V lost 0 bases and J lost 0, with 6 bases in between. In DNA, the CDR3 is TGCAGTGCTAGAGATCCCAACTCTGGAAACACCATATATTTT. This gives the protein CSARDPNSGNTIYF.

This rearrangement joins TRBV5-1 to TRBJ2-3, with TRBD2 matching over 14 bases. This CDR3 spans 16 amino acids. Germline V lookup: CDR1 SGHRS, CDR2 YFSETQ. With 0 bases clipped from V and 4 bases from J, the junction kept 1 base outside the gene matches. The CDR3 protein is CASSLGLAGGPDTQYF. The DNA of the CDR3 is TGCGCCAGCAGCTTGGGACTAGCGGGAGGGCCAGATACGCAGTATTTT.

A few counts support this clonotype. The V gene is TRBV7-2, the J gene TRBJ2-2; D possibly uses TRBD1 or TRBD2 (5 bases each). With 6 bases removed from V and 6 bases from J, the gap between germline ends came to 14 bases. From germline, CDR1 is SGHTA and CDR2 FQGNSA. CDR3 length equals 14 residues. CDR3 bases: TGTGCCAGCAGTCGGGACCCACGCGCCGGGGAGCTGTTTTTT. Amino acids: CASSRDPRAGELFF.

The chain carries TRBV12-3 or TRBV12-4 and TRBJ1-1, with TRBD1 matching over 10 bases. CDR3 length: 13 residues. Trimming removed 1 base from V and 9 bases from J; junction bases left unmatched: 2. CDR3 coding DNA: TGTGCCAGCAGTTTAGTGGGACAGGGGAAAGCTTTCTTT. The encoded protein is CASSLVGQGKAFF.

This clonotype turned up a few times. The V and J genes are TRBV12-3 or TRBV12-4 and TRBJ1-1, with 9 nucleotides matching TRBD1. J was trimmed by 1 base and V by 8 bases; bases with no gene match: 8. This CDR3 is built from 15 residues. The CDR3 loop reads CASRTGGAENTEAFF. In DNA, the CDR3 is TGTGCCAGCCGCACAGGGGGCGCAGAGAACACTGAAGCTTTCTTT.

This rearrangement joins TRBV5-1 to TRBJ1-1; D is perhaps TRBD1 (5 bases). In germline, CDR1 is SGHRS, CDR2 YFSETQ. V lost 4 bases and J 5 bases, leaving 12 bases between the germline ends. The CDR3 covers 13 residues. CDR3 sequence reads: CASSRDGGTEAFF. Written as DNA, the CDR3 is TGCGCCAGCAGCCGGGACGGGGGGACTGAAGCTTTCTTT. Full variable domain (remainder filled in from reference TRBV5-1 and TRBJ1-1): KAGVTQTPRYLIKTRGQQVTLSCSPISGHRSVSWYQQTPGQGLQFLFEYFSETQRNKGNFPGRFSGRQFSNSRSEMNVSTLELGDSALYLCASSRDGGTEAFFGQGTRLTVV.

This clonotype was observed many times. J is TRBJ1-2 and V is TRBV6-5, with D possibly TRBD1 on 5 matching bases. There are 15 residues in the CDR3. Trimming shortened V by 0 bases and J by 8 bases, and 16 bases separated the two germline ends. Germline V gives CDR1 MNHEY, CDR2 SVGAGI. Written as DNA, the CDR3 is TGTGCCAGCAGTTACTCCCCGGGACCGGTTTACGGCTACACCTTC. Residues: CASSYSPGPVYGYTF.

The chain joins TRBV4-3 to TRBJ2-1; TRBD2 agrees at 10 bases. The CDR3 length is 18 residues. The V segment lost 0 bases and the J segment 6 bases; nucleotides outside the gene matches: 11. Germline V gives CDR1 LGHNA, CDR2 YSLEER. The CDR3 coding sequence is TGCGCCAGCAGCCAAGATCTTTCGGGGCTAGCGGGAGTCAATGAGCAGTTCTTC. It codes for CASSQDLSGLAGVNEQFF.

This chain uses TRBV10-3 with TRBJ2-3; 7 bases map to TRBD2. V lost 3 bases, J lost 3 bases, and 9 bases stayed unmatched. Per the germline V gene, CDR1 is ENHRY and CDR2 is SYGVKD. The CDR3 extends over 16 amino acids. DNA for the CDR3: TGTGCCATCAGTGACCTCGTTACTAGCGAGACAGATACGCAGTATTTT. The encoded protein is CAISDLVTSETDTQYF.